This T cell receptor beta chain was sequenced for a study of early T cells in non-severe SARS-CoV-2 infection. Individual cDNA molecules received unique molecular identifiers during library preparation. One entry per CDR3 protein results from TCRdb running MiXCR on the 5' RACE reads. This repertoire shows about 83,000 distinct CDR3 sequences, about 10% found once; its top ten account for approximately 8%. This clonotype was recorded many times. This CDR3 is built from 14 residues. V gave up 8 bases and J gave up 3 bases; unmatched junction bases: 6. Germline-derived CDR1 and CDR2 are MGHDK and SYGVNS.

The rearrangement joins TRBV25-1 to TRBJ1-5; TRBD1 agrees at 8 bases. The TCR was taken from an adult who was a healthcare worker with PCR-confirmed SARS-CoV-2 infection or an uninfected control (not recorded which). The sample consisted of whole blood, taken at baseline. The CDR3 DNA follows: TGTGCCAGCCAGCAGACAGGGGCCAATCAGCCCCAGCATTTT. Translated: CASQQTGANQPQHF.